This TCR beta chain was identified in a study of T cells in Graves' hyperthyroidism and ophthalmopathy. This clonotype was seen a handful of times. Amplification of TCR beta CDR3 regions was performed using RNA transcripts as template. First-round RT-PCR of the TCR CDR3 relied on the HTBI primer set. Using its own MiXCR run on the multiplex PCR reads, TCRdb lists one record per CDR3 protein. The sample shows roughly 290,000 distinct CDR3 sequences, about 15% of them seen only once. CDR1 and CDR2 from the germline V gene are SGHRS and YFSETQ. There are 13 residues in the CDR3. V lost 4 bases to trimming and J lost 2 bases, with 10 bases between them.

The specimen sequenced was blood. The chain employs TRBV5-1 and TRBJ2-7, with D hard to call. The receptor was derived from a woman aged 55-69 years with Graves' ophthalmopathy. The CDR3 nucleotides are TGCGCCAGCAGCCTTACATACCCCTACGAGCAGTACTTC. It translates to CASSLTYPYEQYF.